Each of the 13 T cell receptor beta chains below was sequenced from the same sample in a study of shared clonotypes between healthy human individuals. Profiling relied on immunoSEQ multiplex PCR, and the TCRdb table lists in-frame clones only, not all of them. The sample includes approximately 2.3 million clones, over 90% of them seen just once. Sequencing was carried out using naive CD4+ T cells from PBMCs. The subset is: CD45RA+ positively selected. These receptors originate from a man in his late teens or twenties in good health. Some clones in this sample may be carry-over from other donors' samples.

As concerns this clone: The sample has other DNA sequences that encode this CDR3 too. The chain recombines TRBV10-3 with TRBJ1-5; D gene uncertain. The V and J ends lost 0 bases and 4 bases respectively, with 4 bases between them. The CDR3 has 13 amino acids. Germline CDR1 and CDR2: ENHRY and SYGVKD. CDR3 region: CAISESGNQPQHF. CDR3 coding DNA: TGTGCCATCAGTGAGTCCGGTAATCAGCCCCAGCATTTT.

Concerning this clone: The junction departs from the called germline gene at one end, perhaps through a read error. The chain has TRBV28 and TRBJ2-1, with a tentative D call TRBD2 (5 bases). This CDR3 has 11 residues. CDR1 MDHEN and CDR2 SYDVKM come from the germline V gene. In DNA form, the CDR3 reads TGTGCCAGCCAAACTAGGACTTTCTTGCTCTTC. As protein: CASQTRTFLLF.

This clone was seen just once. This sequence joins TRBV28 and TRBJ2-6; D is possibly TRBD2 (5 bases). Germline CDR1 MDHEN, CDR2 SYDVKM. There are 14 residues in the CDR3. V lost 6 bases and J 0 bases, leaving 6 bases between the germline ends. In nucleotides, the CDR3 is TGTGCCAGCAGGGAGGACTCTGGGGCCAACGTCCTGACTTTC. This translates into CASREDSGANVLTF. Full variable domain (remainder filled in from reference TRBV28 and TRBJ2-6): DVKVTQSSRYLVKRTGEKVFLECVQDMDHENMFWYRQDPGLGLRLIYFSYDVKMKEKGDIPEGYSVSREKKERFSLILESASTNQTSMYLCASREDSGANVLTFGAGSRLTVL.

The J gene is TRBJ2-6, the V gene TRBV6-6; D is undetermined. Per the germline V gene, CDR1 is MNHNY and CDR2 is SVGAGI (reference sequence). CDR3 length equals 15 residues. V was cut by 6 bases and J by 4 bases, with 13 bases left in between. The CDR3 coding sequence is TGTGCCAGCAGCGCCTGGGTATGGGGGGCCAACGTCCTGACTTTC. This sequence encodes CASSAWVWGANVLTF.

The chain carries TRBV5-1 and TRBJ2-1; TRBD2 matches at 7 bases. V was clipped by 2 bases and J by 0 bases; unmatched bases: 5. The CDR3 is made up of 16 amino acids. From germline, CDR1 is SGHRS and CDR2 YFSETQ. CDR3 in DNA: TGCGCCAGCAGCTTTGTAGCGGGTAGCTCCTACAATGAGCAGTTCTTC. Residues: CASSFVAGSSYNEQFF.

This chain connects TRBV6-1 to TRBJ2-7; 10 bases match TRBD2. V was pared by 0 bases and J by 0 bases, with 8 bases of the junction left unmatched. The CDR3 covers 18 residues. The germline gives CDR1 MNHNS, CDR2 SASEGT. CDR3 in DNA: TGTGCCAGCAGTGAAGCGCATCGGGGACTAGCGAACTCCTACGAGCAGTACTTC. This sequence encodes CASSEAHRGLANSYEQYF.

The chain carries TRBV11-3 and TRBJ2-5; 8 nucleotides align to TRBD2. CDR3 size: 14 residues. Per the germline V gene, CDR1 is SGHNT and CDR2 is YENEEA. Trimming took 5 bases from V and 4 from J; bases not matched to a gene: 6. The DNA of the CDR3 is TGTGCCAGCAGCAAACAAGGGACTAGAGAGACCCAGTACTTC. Translation: CASSKQGTRETQYF.

This clone has a single count. Distinct nucleotide sequences in the sample also encode this CDR3. This sequence joins TRBV6-1 and TRBJ2-5, with D perhaps TRBD1 (7 bases). The germline V gene has CDR1 MNHNS and CDR2 SASEGT. V lost 7 bases and J 4 bases, leaving 13 bases between the germline ends. The CDR3 extends over 13 amino acids. DNA for the CDR3: TGTGCCAGCACCAGGGGGGAAGGAGAGACCCAGTACTTC. Its translation: CASTRGEGETQYF.

The V call is TRBV27, the J call TRBJ1-4, with TRBD1 identical over 7 bases. The CDR3 has 15 amino acids. The germline V gene has CDR1 MNHEY and CDR2 SMNVEV (reference sequence). V lost 8 bases to trimming and J lost 5 bases; unmatched junction nucleotides: 11. The CDR3 bases are TGTGCCAGCGGATACAGGGGAGTGTTGAATGAAAAACTGTTTTTT. It is translated as CASGYRGVLNEKLFF.

About this clone itself: This CDR3 is also generated by other DNA sequences in the sample. The genes are TRBV5-1 and TRBJ2-7; D unresolved. The V end was cut by 3 bases, the J end by 5 bases, with 9 bases between. The CDR3 extends over 12 amino acids. The germline gives CDR1 SGHRS, CDR2 YFSETQ. Written as DNA, the CDR3 is TGCGCCAGCAGCTCGACGGCCCACGAGCAGTACTTC. It codes for CASSSTAHEQYF.

The V gene is TRBV19, the J gene TRBJ2-2; maybe TRBD1 (6 bases). Trimming pared 9 bases from V and 3 bases from J, leaving 17 bases between. The germline CDR1 and CDR2 sequences are LNHDA and SQIVND (reference sequence). This CDR3 comprises 15 residues. The CDR3: CASHRAITHTGELFF. CDR3 sequence (DNA): TGTGCCAGCCACAGGGCCATAACACACACCGGGGAGCTGTTTTTT.

V and J are TRBV7-9 and TRBJ1-1, with 7 bases matching TRBD1. The J segment lost 0 bases and the V segment lost 4 bases, leaving 5 bases of the junction unmatched. CDR3 size: 15 residues. Germline-derived CDR1 and CDR2 are SEHNR and FQNEAQ (reference sequence). The CDR3 loop is CASSSTGTVNTEAFF. In DNA, the CDR3 is TGTGCCAGCAGCTCGACCGGGACAGTGAACACTGAAGCTTTCTTT.

Here the CDR3 reads CASSGHRASGELFF. CDR3 nucleotide sequence: TGTGCCAGCAGCGGACACAGGGCTTCCGGGGAGCTGTTTTTT. The rearrangement links TRBV21-1 to TRBJ2-2; the D call of TRBD1 is as the table states it, not checked on the DNA. TRBV21-1 has pseudogene status. CDR3 size: 14 residues.